The sequence of this T cell receptor (beta chain) was determined in a study of CD8+ T cells in alopecia areata. Once RNA had been extracted, it was reverse transcribed into cDNA to act as the sequencing template. Repertoires were generated with immunoSEQ multiplex PCR, while TCRdb's copy carries only in-frame clones and drops some. This sample has a few hundred thousand clones, with roughly 56% found just once. PBMCs were stained for CD3, CD4 and CD8, and CD4+ and CD8+ T cells were sorted. This CDR3 is built from 13 residues. The germline CDR1 and CDR2 sequences are SGHTA and FQGNSA. Trimming removed 3 bases from V and 6 bases from J; junction bases left unmatched: 4. Points from the study as a whole: Lesional scalp displayed greater clonality than normal scalp, most notably in alopecia totalis/universalis.

In regard to this clone: What it binds is not known.

The V call is TRBV7-2, the J call TRBJ1-2, with 7 bases identical to TRBD1. The source is a human donor in good health. The sequenced material came from CD8+ T cells sorted from blood. The CDR3 here is CASSLGTVNGYTF. Here the CDR3 DNA reads TGTGCCAGCAGCTTGGGGACAGTTAATGGCTACACCTTC.